This T cell receptor (beta chain) was recovered during a study of blood T cell repertoires in COVID-19. About the study: Spain, Italy and the United States supplied samples that represented acute and convalescent COVID-19.

V was pared by 5 bases and J by 6 bases, with 14 bases between. Per the germline V gene, CDR1 is SEHNR and CDR2 is FQNEAQ (reference sequence). The CDR3 spans 14 residues. In the authors' methods: Nucleated cell number was recorded as an estimate derived from reference gene primer amplification. Libraries were prepared by immunoSEQ multiplex PCR; TCRdb keeps only in-frame clonotypes and omits some of them. V and J calls and clone size are those listed in that table; D and trimming were worked out from the DNA. The sample has 130,000 to 150,000 clones, approximately 88% seen once. This receptor was identified in a woman in her forties or fifties with acute or convalescent COVID-19. What was sequenced was peripheral blood. This chain uses TRBV7-9 with TRBJ1-5, with no clear D. CDR3 in DNA: TGTGCCAGCAGCAAAACAACAGCTACTCAGCCCCAGCATTTT. It yields the protein CASSKTTATQPQHF.